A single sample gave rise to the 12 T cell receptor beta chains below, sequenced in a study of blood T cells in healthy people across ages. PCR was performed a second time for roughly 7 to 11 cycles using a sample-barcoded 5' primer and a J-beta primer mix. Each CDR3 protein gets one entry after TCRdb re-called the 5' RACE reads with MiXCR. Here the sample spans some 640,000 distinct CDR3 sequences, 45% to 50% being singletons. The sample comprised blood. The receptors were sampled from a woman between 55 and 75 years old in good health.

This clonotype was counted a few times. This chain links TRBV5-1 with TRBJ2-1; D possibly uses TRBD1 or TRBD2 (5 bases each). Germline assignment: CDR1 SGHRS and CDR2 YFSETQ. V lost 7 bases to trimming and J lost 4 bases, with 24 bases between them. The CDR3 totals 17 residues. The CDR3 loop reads CASGDGGTSLIYNEQFF. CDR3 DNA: TGCGCCAGCGGGGATGGGGGTACTTCCTTAATTTACAATGAGCAGTTCTTC.

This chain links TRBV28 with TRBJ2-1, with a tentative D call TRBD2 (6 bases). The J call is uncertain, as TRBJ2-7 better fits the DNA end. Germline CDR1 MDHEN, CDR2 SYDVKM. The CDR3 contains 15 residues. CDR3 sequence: CASSLSGDWSYEQYF. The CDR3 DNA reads TGTGCCAGCAGTTTATCGGGGGACTGGTCCTACGAGCAGTACTTC.

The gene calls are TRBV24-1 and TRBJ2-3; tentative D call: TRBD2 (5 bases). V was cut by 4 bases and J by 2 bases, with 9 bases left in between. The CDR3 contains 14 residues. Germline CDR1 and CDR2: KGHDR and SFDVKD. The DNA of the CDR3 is TGTGCCACCAGTGAACTAGGACCCACAGATACGCAGTATTTT. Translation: CATSELGPTDTQYF.

CDR3 loop: CASSHRVVEVGSYEQYF. The CDR3 nucleotides are TGTGCCAGCAGCCATCGCGTGGTGGAGGTGGGGTCCTACGAGCAGTACTTC. This rearrangement joins TRBV4-2 to TRBJ2-7, with D possibly TRBD2 on 5 matching bases. The germline V gene encodes CDR1 LGHNA and CDR2 YNFKEQ. CDR3 size: 17 residues. V was shortened by 3 bases and J by 1 base, with 19 bases between the two germline ends.

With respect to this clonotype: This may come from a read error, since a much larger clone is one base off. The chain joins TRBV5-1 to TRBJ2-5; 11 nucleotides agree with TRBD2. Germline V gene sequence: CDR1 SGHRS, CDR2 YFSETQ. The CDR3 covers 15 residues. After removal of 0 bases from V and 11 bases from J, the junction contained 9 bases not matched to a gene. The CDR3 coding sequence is TGCGCCAGCAGCTTGGAGGCTAGCGGGAGGTACGGGCAGTACTTC. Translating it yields CASSLEASGRYGQYF.

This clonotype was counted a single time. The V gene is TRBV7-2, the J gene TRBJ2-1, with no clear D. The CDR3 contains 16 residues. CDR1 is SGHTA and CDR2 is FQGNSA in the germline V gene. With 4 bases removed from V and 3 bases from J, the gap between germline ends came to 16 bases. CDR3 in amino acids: CASSSRKNYGYNEQFF. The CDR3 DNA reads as TGTGCCAGCAGCTCCAGGAAGAACTATGGCTACAATGAGCAGTTCTTC. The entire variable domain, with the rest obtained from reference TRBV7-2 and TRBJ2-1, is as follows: GAGVSQSPSNKVTEKGKDVELRCDPISGHTALYWYRQSLGQGLEFLIYFQGNSAPDKSGLPSDRFSAERTGGSVSTLTIQRTQQEDSAVYLCASSSRKNYGYNEQFFGPGTRLTVL.

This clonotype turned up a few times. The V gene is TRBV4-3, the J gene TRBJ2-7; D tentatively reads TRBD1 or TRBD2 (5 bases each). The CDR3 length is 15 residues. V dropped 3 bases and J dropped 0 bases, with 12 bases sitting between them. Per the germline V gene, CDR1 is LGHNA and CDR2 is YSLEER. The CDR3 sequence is CASSHTGTGSYEQYF. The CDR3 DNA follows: TGCGCCAGCAGCCACACCGGGACCGGCTCCTACGAGCAGTACTTC.

The CDR3 region has the DNA TGTGCCAGCAGCTTGGGTCAGGGGGCTGCTGGGGCCAACGTCCTGACTTTC. It specifies CASSLGQGAAGANVLTF. The rearrangement links TRBV7-9 to TRBJ2-6, with 8 bases fitting TRBD1. The CDR3 consists of 17 residues. The germline gives CDR1 SEHNR, CDR2 FQNEAQ (reference sequence). The J segment lost 2 bases and the V segment lost 3 bases, leaving 6 bases of the junction unmatched. Combining the CDR3 with reference TRBV7-9 and TRBJ2-6 gives the whole variable domain DTGVSQNPRHKITKRGQNVTFRCDPISEHNRLYWYRQTLGQGPEFLTYFQNEAQLEKSRLLSDRFSAERPKGSFSTLEIQRTEQGDSAMYLCASSLGQGAAGANVLTFGAGSRLTVL.

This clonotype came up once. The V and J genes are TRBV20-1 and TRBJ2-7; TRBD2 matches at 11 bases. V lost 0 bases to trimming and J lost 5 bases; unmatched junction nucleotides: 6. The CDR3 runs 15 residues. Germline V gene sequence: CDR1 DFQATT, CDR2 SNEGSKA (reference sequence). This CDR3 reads CSARDPLAGDDEQYF. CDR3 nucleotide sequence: TGCAGTGCTAGAGACCCACTAGCGGGAGATGACGAGCAGTACTTC.

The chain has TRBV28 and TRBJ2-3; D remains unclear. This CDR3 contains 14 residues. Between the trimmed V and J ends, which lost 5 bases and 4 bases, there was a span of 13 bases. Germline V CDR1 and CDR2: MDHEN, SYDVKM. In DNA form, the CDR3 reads TGTGCCAGCAGTCCAACGACGGCTTCAGATACGCAGTATTTT. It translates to CASSPTTASDTQYF.

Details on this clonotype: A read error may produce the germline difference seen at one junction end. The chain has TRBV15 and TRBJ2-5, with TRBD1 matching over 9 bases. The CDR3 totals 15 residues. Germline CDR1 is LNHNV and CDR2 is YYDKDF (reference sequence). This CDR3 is CAISTLDRGQETQYF. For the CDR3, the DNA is TGTGCCATCAGCACCTTGGACAGGGGACAAGAGACCCAGTACTTC.

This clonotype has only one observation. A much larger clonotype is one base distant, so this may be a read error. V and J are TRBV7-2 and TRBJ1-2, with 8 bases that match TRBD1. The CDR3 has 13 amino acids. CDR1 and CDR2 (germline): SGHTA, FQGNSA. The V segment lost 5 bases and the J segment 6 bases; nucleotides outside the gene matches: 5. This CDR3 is CASSPDRDDGYTF. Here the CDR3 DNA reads TGTGCCAGCAGCCCGGACAGGGATGATGGCTACACCTTC.